The 7 T cell receptor beta chains below come from one sample, sequenced in a study of blood T cell repertoires in COVID-19. Here immunoSEQ multiplex PCR was the method, and the copy in TCRdb shows in-frame clones only, minus some. The sample carries roughly 240,000 clones, more than 70% recorded once. What was sequenced was peripheral blood. All receptors derive from a woman aged 80 or over with COVID-19, enrolled during active disease.

The chain couples TRBV15 to TRBJ1-5, with 7 bases identical to TRBD1. Germline loops: CDR1 LNHNV, CDR2 YYDKDF (reference sequence). The length of the CDR3 is 16 residues. V shed 8 bases and J 4 bases; nucleotides not matched to a gene: 14. As DNA, the CDR3 is TGTGCCACCCGACAGGGCTCTCAGGTGGGGAATCAGCCCCAGCATTTT. Protein product: CATRQGSQVGNQPQHF. Variable domain in full (rest from reference TRBV15 and TRBJ1-5): DAMVIQNPRYQVTQFGKPVTLSCSQTLNHNVMYWYQQKSSQAPKLLFHYYDKDFNNEADTPDNFQSRRPNTSFCFLDIRSPGLGDTAMYLCATRQGSQVGNQPQHFGDGTRLSIL.

The chain couples TRBV6-1 to TRBJ2-3; D gene uncertain. This CDR3 has 14 residues. CDR1 and CDR2 (germline): MNHNS, SASEGT. V was clipped by 3 bases and J by 7 bases, with 14 bases between them. The CDR3 coding sequence is TGTGCCAGCAGTGACCAGGCCCTCCTAAATACGCAGTATTTT. This encodes CASSDQALLNTQYF.

This chain connects TRBV5-6 to TRBJ1-3, with D possibly TRBD1 on 5 matching bases. Germline CDR1 and CDR2: SGHDT and YYEEEE. The V end lost 3 bases, the J end lost 4 bases, and 11 bases lay between the germline ends. This CDR3 spans 14 amino acids. The CDR3, as DNA: TGTGCCAGCAGCTGGAGGGCAGGGGGAAACACCATATATTTT. Translation: CASSWRAGGNTIYF.

This rearrangement joins TRBV11-2 to TRBJ2-7, with 11 bases fitting TRBD2. After removal of 4 bases from V and 0 bases from J, the junction contained 2 bases not matched to a gene. The germline gives CDR1 SGHAT, CDR2 FQNNGV. The CDR3 runs to 15 residues. CDR3: CASSSSGGHSYEQYV. CDR3 coding DNA: TGTGCCAGCAGCTCTAGCGGGGGGCACTCCTACGAGCAGTACGTC.

This rearrangement joins TRBV10-1 to TRBJ1-2, with 9 bases lining up with TRBD1. Trimming took 5 bases from V and 4 from J; bases not matched to a gene: 11. Germline V gene lookup returns CDR1 WNHNN and CDR2 SYGVQD (reference sequence). This CDR3 region has 16 residues. The CDR3 reads CASSLPRDRVVYGYTF. The CDR3 DNA sequence: TGCGCCAGCAGTTTACCCCGGGACAGGGTGGTCTATGGCTACACCTTC.

The chain employs TRBV3-1 (or the pseudogene TRBV3-2) and TRBJ2-5; D is uncertain. Trimming cost V 4 bases and J 5 bases, with 8 bases left between them. The germline CDR1 and CDR2 sequences are LGHDT and YNNKEL (reference sequence). The CDR3 covers 12 residues. The CDR3 spells CASSLRWETQYF. The CDR3 bases are TGTGCCAGCAGCCTCAGATGGGAGACCCAGTACTTC.

J is TRBJ2-1 and V is TRBV3-1 (or the pseudogene TRBV3-2); 8 bases fit TRBD2. Germline V gene sequence: CDR1 LGHDT, CDR2 YNNKEL (reference sequence). The V segment lost 2 bases and the J segment 2 bases; nucleotides outside the gene matches: 11. The CDR3 is made up of 18 amino acids. The CDR3 DNA sequence: TGTGCCAGCAGCCAACCTCCGGGACTAGGAGGGGCCTACAATGAGCAGTTCTTC. This gives the protein CASSQPPGLGGAYNEQFF.